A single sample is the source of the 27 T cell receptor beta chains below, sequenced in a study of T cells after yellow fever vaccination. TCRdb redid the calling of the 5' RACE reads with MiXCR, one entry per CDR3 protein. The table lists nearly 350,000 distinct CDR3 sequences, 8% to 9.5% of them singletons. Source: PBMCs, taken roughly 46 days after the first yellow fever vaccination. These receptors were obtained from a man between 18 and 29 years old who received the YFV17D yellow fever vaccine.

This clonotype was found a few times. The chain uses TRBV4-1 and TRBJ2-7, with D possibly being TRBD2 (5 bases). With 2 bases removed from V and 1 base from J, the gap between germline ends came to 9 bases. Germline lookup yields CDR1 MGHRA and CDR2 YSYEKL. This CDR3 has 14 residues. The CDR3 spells CASSQPTTSYEQYF. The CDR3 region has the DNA TGCGCCAGCAGCCAACCGACTACTTCCTACGAGCAGTACTTC.

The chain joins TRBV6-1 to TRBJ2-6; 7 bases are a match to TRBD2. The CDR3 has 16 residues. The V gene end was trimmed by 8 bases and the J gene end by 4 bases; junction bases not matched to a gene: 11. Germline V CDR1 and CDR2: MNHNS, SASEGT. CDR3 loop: CASSPTGGSGANVLTF. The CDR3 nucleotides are TGTGCCAGCTCTCCGACGGGGGGTTCAGGGGCCAACGTCCTGACTTTC.

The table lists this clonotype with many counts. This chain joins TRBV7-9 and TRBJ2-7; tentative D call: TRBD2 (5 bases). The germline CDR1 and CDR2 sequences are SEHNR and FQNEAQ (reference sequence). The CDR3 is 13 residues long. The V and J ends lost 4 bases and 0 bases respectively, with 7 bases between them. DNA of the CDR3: TGTGCCAGCAGCTCCGGGGACTCCTACGAGCAGTACTTC. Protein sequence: CASSSGDSYEQYF.

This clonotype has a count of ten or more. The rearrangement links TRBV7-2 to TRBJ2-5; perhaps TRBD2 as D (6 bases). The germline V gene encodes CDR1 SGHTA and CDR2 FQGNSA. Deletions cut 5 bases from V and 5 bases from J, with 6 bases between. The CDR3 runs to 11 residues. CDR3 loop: CASSRGETQYF. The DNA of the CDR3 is TGTGCCAGCAGCCGGGGGGAGACCCAGTACTTC.

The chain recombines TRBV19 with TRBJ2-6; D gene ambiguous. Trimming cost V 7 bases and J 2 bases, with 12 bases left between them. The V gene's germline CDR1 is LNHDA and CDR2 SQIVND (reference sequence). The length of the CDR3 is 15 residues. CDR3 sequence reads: CASTNPRAGANVLTF. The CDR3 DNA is TGTGCCAGTACCAACCCCCGGGCTGGGGCCAACGTCCTGACTTTC.

CDR3 protein: CSVEITGVNEKLFF. CDR3 in DNA: TGCAGCGTTGAGATAACGGGGGTTAATGAAAAACTGTTTTTT. V gene TRBV29-1 combines with J gene TRBJ1-4, with a tentative D call TRBD1 (5 bases). This CDR3 spans 14 amino acids. V lost 3 bases and J 4 bases, leaving 12 bases between the germline ends. The germline CDR1 and CDR2 sequences are SQVTM and ANQGSEA.

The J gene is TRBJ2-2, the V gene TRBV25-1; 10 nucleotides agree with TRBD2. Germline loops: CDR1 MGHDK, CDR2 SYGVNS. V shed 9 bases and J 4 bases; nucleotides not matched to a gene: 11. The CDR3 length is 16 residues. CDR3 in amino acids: CASSDYKRGGTGELFF. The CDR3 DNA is TGTGCCAGTTCCGACTATAAGCGGGGGGGCACCGGGGAGCTGTTTTTT.

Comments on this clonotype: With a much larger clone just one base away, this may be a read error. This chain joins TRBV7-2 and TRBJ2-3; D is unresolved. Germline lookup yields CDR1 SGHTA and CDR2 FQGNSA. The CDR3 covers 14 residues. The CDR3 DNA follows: TGTTCCAGCAGTCCCCCTTCGAGCACAGATACGCAGTATTTT. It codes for CSSSPPSSTDTQYF. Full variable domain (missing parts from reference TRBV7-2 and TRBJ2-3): GAGVSQSPSNKVTEKGKDVELRCDPISGHTALYWYRQSLGQGLEFLIYFQGNSAPDKSGLPSDRFSAERTGGSVSTLTIQRTQQEDSAVYLCSSSPPSSTDTQYFGPGTRLTVL.

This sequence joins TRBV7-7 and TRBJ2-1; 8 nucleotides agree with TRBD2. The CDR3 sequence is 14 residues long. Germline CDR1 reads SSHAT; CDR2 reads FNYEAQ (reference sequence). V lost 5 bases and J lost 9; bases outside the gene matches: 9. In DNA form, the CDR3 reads TGTGCCAGCAGCCGACAGCCGGGGGGGGGTGAGCAGTTCTTC. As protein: CASSRQPGGGEQFF. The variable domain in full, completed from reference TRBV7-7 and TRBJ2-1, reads GAGVSQSPRYKVTKRGQDVTLRCDPISSHATLYWYQQALGQGPEFLTYFNYEAQPDKSGLPSDRFSAERPEGSISTLTIQRTEQRDSAMYRCASSRQPGGGEQFFGPGTRLTVL.

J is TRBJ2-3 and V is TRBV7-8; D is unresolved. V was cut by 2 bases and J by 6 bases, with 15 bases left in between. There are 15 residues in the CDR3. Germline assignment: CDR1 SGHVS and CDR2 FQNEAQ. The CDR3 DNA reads TGTGCCAGCAGCTTAAATGGTGGAAACGGGGATACGCAGTATTTT. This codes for CASSLNGGNGDTQYF.

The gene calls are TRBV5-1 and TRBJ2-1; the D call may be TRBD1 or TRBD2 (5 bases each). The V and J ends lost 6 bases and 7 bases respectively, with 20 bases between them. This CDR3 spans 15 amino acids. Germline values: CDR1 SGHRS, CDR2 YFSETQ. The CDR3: CASMPRDDGDNEQFF. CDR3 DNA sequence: TGCGCCAGCATGCCCCGGGACGACGGGGATAATGAGCAGTTCTTC.

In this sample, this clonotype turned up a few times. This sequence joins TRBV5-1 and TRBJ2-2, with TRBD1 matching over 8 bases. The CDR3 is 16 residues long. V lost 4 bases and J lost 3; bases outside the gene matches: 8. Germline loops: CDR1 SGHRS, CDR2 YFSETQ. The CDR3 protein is CASSGTVQGDTGELFF. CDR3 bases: TGCGCCAGCAGCGGGACTGTACAGGGGGACACCGGGGAGCTGTTTTTT. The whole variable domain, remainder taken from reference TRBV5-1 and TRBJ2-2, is KAGVTQTPRYLIKTRGQQVTLSCSPISGHRSVSWYQQTPGQGLQFLFEYFSETQRNKGNFPGRFSGRQFSNSRSEMNVSTLELGDSALYLCASSGTVQGDTGELFFGEGSRLTVL.

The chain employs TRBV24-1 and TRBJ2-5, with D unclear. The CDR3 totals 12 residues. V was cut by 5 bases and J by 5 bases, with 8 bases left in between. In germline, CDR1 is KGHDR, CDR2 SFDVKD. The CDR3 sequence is CATSGTVETQYF. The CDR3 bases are TGTGCCACCAGTGGGACGGTCGAGACCCAGTACTTC.

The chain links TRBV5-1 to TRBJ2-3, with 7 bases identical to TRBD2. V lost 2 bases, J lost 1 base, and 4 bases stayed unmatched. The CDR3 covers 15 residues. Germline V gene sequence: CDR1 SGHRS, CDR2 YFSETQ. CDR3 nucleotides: TGCGCCAGCAGCTTTTTAAGCGGGGGCACAGATACGCAGTATTTT. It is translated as CASSFLSGGTDTQYF. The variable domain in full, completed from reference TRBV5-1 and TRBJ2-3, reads KAGVTQTPRYLIKTRGQQVTLSCSPISGHRSVSWYQQTPGQGLQFLFEYFSETQRNKGNFPGRFSGRQFSNSRSEMNVSTLELGDSALYLCASSFLSGGTDTQYFGPGTRLTVL.

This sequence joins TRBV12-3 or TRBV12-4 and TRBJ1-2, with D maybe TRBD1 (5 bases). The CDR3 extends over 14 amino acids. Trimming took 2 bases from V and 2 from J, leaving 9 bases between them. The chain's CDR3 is CASSLIPGNYGYTF. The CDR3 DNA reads TGTGCCAGCAGTTTAATCCCAGGGAACTATGGCTACACCTTC.

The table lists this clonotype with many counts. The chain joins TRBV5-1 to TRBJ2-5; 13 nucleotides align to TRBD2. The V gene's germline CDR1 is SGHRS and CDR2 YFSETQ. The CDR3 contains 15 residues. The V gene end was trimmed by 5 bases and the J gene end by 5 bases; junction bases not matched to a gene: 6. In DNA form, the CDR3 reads TGCGCCAGCAGGTCGGGACTAGCGGGATCGGAGACCCAGTACTTC. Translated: CASRSGLAGSETQYF.

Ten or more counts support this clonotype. The CDR3 DNA sequence: TGCGCCAGCAGCCAACAAACCCTCCCGACTGAAGCTTTCTTT. Encoded protein: CASSQQTLPTEAFF. This chain joins TRBV4-1 and TRBJ1-1, with unresolved D. Trimming took 2 bases from V and 5 from J, leaving 12 bases between them. Germline values: CDR1 MGHRA, CDR2 YSYEKL. The CDR3 runs to 14 residues.

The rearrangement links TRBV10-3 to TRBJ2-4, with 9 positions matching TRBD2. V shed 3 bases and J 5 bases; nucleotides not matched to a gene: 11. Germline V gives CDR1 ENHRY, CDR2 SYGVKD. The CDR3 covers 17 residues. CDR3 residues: CAISDEVAGGTENIQYF. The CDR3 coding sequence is TGTGCCATCAGTGACGAGGTGGCGGGGGGGACGGAAAACATTCAGTACTTC.

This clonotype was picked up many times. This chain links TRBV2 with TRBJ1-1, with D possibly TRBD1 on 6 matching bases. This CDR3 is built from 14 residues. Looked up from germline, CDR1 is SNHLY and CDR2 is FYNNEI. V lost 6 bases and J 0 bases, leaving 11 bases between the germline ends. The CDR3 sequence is CASSRDIMNTEAFF. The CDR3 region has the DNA TGTGCCAGCAGCAGGGACATCATGAACACTGAAGCTTTCTTT.

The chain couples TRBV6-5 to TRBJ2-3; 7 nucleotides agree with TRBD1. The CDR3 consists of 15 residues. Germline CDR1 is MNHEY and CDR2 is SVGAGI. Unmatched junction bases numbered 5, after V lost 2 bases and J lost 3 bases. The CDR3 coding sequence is TGTGCCAGCAGTTACCAAGGGGGCGCGACAGATACGCAGTATTTT. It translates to CASSYQGGATDTQYF.

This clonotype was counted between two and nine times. The DNA for the CDR3 is TGCGCCAGCAGCCAAGAAGTCCACTACGAGCAGTACGTC. Translated: CASSQEVHYEQYV. The chain uses TRBV4-3 and TRBJ2-7; D is undetermined. CDR1 is LGHNA and CDR2 is YSLEER in the germline V gene. The V gene lost 0 bases and the J gene lost 3 bases, with 6 bases spanning the gap. The CDR3 has 13 residues.

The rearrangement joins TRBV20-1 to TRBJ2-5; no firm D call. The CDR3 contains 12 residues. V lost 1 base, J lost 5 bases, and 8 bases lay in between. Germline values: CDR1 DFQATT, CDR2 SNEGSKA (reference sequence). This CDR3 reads CSARARLETQYF. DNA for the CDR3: TGCAGTGCTAGAGCCAGACTGGAGACCCAGTACTTC.

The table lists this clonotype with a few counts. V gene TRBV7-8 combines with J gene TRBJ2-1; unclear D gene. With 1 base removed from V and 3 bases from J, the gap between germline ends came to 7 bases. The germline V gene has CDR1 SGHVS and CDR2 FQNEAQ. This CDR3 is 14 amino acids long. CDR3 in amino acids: CASSLGPFYNEQFF. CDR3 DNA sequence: TGTGCCAGCAGCTTAGGGCCCTTCTACAATGAGCAGTTCTTC.

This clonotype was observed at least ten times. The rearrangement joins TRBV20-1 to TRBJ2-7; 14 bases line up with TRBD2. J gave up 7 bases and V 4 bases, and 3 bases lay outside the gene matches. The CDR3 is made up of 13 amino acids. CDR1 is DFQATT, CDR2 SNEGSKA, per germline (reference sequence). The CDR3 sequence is CSATGLAGGEQYF. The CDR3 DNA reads TGCAGTGCTACCGGACTAGCGGGGGGAGAGCAGTACTTC.

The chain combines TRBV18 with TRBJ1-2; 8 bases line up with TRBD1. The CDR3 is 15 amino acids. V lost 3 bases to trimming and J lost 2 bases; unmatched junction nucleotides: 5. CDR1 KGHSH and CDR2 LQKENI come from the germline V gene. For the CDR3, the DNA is TGTGCCAGCTCACCTCGGACAGGGACAAACTATGGCTACACCTTC. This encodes CASSPRTGTNYGYTF.

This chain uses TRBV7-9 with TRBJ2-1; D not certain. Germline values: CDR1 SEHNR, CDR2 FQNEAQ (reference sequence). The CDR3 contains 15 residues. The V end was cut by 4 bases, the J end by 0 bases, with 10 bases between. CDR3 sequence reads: CASSSTETSYNEQFF. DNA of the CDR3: TGTGCCAGCAGCTCCACAGAGACCTCCTACAATGAGCAGTTCTTC.

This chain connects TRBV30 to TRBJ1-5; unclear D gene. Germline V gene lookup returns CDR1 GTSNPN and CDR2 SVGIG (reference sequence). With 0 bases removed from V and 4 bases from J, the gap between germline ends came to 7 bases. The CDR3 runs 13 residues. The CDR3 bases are TGTGCCTGGAGTGTAAGGGAGAATCAGCCCCAGCATTTT. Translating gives CAWSVRENQPQHF.